Listed here are 27 T cell receptor beta chains from one sample, sequenced in a study of blood T cell repertoires in COVID-19. The data were produced by immunoSEQ multiplex PCR, yet TCRdb's version contains in-frame clones alone and is incomplete. This sample has approximately 68,000 clones, with about 85% found just once. Sequencing was performed on peripheral blood. These receptors all stem from a woman older than 75 with active or convalescent COVID-19.

V is TRBV12-5 and J is TRBJ2-3; the match to TRBD2 covers 11 bases. The V segment lost 5 bases and the J segment 4 bases; nucleotides outside the gene matches: 2. The CDR3 is 14 residues long. Germline V gives CDR1 LGHNT, CDR2 FRNRAP. CDR3 nucleotide sequence: TGTGCTAGTGGTCCGGGACTAGCGGCAGATACGCAGTATTTT. It yields the protein CASGPGLAADTQYF.

This clone was seen a handful of times. The chain carries TRBV10-3 and TRBJ2-1; TRBD2 matches at 15 bases. The CDR3 spans 16 residues. J gave up 10 bases and V 2 bases, and 6 bases lay outside the gene matches. Germline CDR1 ENHRY, CDR2 SYGVKD. CDR3 DNA sequence: TGTGCCATCAGTGAGCCGGGACTAGCGGGGGGTCAGGAGCAGTTCTTC. It is translated as CAISEPGLAGGQEQFF.

The chain joins TRBV7-2 to TRBJ2-5; 8 bases are a match to TRBD2. Germline V lookup: CDR1 SGHTA, CDR2 FQGNSA. V lost 6 bases, J lost 1 base, and 7 bases stayed unmatched. CDR3 length equals 15 residues. CDR3 nucleotide sequence: TGTGCCAGCAGGTTGTCTAGCGGGCGCCAAGAGACCCAGTACTTC. It specifies CASRLSSGRQETQYF. The entire variable domain, with the rest obtained from reference TRBV7-2 and TRBJ2-5, is as follows: GAGVSQSPSNKVTEKGKDVELRCDPISGHTALYWYRQSLGQGLEFLIYFQGNSAPDKSGLPSDRFSAERTGGSVSTLTIQRTQQEDSAVYLCASRLSSGRQETQYFGPGTRLLVL.

The CDR3 spells CASSTQGLQEKLFF. The CDR3, as DNA: TGTGCCAGCAGCACCCAGGGATTGCAGGAAAAACTGTTTTTT. The gene calls are TRBV6-2 or TRBV6-3 and TRBJ1-4; D is possibly TRBD1 (5 bases). V was cut by 6 bases and J by 8 bases, with 16 bases left in between. CDR1 MNHEY and CDR2 SVGEGT come from the germline V gene. The CDR3 totals 14 residues.

Concerning this clone: The same CDR3 also results from other DNA sequences found in this sample. This sequence joins TRBV5-1 and TRBJ1-3; D is uncertain. With 1 base removed from V and 0 bases from J, the gap between germline ends came to 5 bases. CDR3 length: 14 residues. Germline CDR1 is SGHRS and CDR2 is YFSETQ. CDR3 DNA: TGCGCCAGCAGCTTGACGGTCTCTGGAAACACCATATATTTT. It translates to CASSLTVSGNTIYF.

This chain joins TRBV5-4 and TRBJ2-5; D ambiguous. V lost 2 bases and J 3 bases, leaving 11 bases between the germline ends. The germline V gene has CDR1 SGHNT and CDR2 YYREEE (reference sequence). The CDR3 is 14 amino acids. CDR3 DNA sequence: TGTGCCAGCAGCTTATCCGGTAGTAAAGAGACCCAGTACTTC. This codes for CASSLSGSKETQYF.

The genes are TRBV28 and TRBJ1-6; 7 bases are a match to TRBD1. The CDR3 totals 15 residues. Looked up from germline, CDR1 is MDHEN and CDR2 is SYDVKM. J lost 7 bases, V lost 5 bases, and 8 bases had no gene match. The CDR3 nucleotides are TGTGCCAGCAGTACCCCCGGACAGGACAATTCACCCCTCCACTTT. Amino acids: CASSTPGQDNSPLHF.

This chain uses TRBV28 with TRBJ1-2; D gene uncertain. The V gene's germline CDR1 is MDHEN and CDR2 SYDVKM. Trimming shortened V by 6 bases and J by 3 bases, and 11 bases separated the two germline ends. The CDR3 consists of 13 residues. CDR3 loop: CASRPGRYYGYTF. DNA of the CDR3: TGTGCCAGCAGACCCGGGAGGTACTATGGCTACACCTTC.

This chain joins TRBV18 and TRBJ1-1; D is perhaps TRBD1 (5 bases). The CDR3 loop spans 15 amino acids. Germline V gives CDR1 KGHSH, CDR2 LQKENI. Trimming stripped 5 bases from V and 5 bases from J, with 18 bases between. CDR3 bases: TGTGCCAGCTCAGGGACGGTTCGGGGGGGGACTGAAGCTTTCTTT. Residues: CASSGTVRGGTEAFF.

The gene calls are TRBV7-9 and TRBJ1-2; 7 bases match TRBD1. After removal of 0 bases from V and 5 bases from J, the junction contained 6 bases not matched to a gene. The CDR3 is 15 amino acids. Germline V gene data show CDR1 as SEHNR and CDR2 as FQNEAQ (reference sequence). CDR3 bases: TGTGCCAGCAGCTTAGCAACAGGGGCTGGATATGGCTACACCTTC. Protein product: CASSLATGAGYGYTF.

The CDR3 loop reads CASSLASRGNEQYF. CDR3 DNA sequence: TGTGCCAGCAGCTTAGCTTCCAGGGGAAACGAGCAGTACTTC. The V and J genes are TRBV7-9 and TRBJ2-7, with TRBD1 as a possible D gene (6 bases). Looked up from germline, CDR1 is SEHNR and CDR2 is FQNEAQ (reference sequence). Between the trimmed V and J ends, which lost 0 bases and 5 bases, there was a span of 11 bases. The CDR3 extends over 14 amino acids. The whole variable domain, remainder taken from reference TRBV7-9 and TRBJ2-7, is DTGVSQNPRHKITKRGQNVTFRCDPISEHNRLYWYRQTLGQGPEFLTYFQNEAQLEKSRLLSDRFSAERPKGSFSTLEIQRTEQGDSAMYLCASSLASRGNEQYFGPGTRLTVT.

The chain carries TRBV7-2 and TRBJ2-3; the match to TRBD2 covers 9 bases. J was trimmed by 6 bases and V by 0 bases; bases with no gene match: 7. The germline V gene has CDR1 SGHTA and CDR2 FQGNSA. There are 16 residues in the CDR3. This chain's CDR3 is CASSLATTSGWDTQYF. DNA for the CDR3: TGTGCCAGCAGCTTAGCCACCACTAGCGGGTGGGATACGCAGTATTTT.

The chain links TRBV6-5 to TRBJ1-4, with 7 bases fitting TRBD1. From germline, CDR1 is MNHEY and CDR2 SVGAGI. The CDR3 has 14 residues. Trimming took 8 bases from V and 6 from J; bases not matched to a gene: 9. CDR3 sequence: CASRTGTVDEKLFF. The CDR3 nucleotides read TGTGCCAGCCGGACCGGGACAGTTGATGAAAAACTGTTTTTT.

This clone was seen more than once but under ten times. The V call is TRBV5-1, the J call TRBJ2-2, with unresolved D. This CDR3 has 14 amino acids. Germline CDR1 is SGHRS and CDR2 is YFSETQ. Between the trimmed V and J ends, which lost 9 bases and 0 bases, there was a span of 12 bases. CDR3 sequence (DNA): TGCGCCACACGCTTACAAGCGAACACCGGGGAGCTGTTTTTT. Its translation is CATRLQANTGELFF.

The V call is TRBV6-5, the J call TRBJ1-5; tentatively, D is TRBD1 (5 bases). The length of the CDR3 is 14 residues. V shed 5 bases and J shed 2 bases, with 10 bases lying between them. Germline V gives CDR1 MNHEY, CDR2 SVGAGI. Here the CDR3 reads CASSPGLGNQPQHF. CDR3 DNA: TGTGCCAGCAGTCCAGGGCTCGGCAATCAGCCCCAGCATTTT.

CDR3 sequence reads: CASSVSGGDQETQYF. For the CDR3, the DNA is TGTGCCAGCAGTGTATCGGGGGGGGATCAAGAGACCCAGTACTTC. The rearrangement joins TRBV2 to TRBJ2-5; 8 nucleotides agree with TRBD2. The CDR3 sequence is 15 residues long. Unmatched junction bases numbered 6, after V lost 4 bases and J lost 2 bases. The V gene's germline CDR1 is SNHLY and CDR2 FYNNEI.

The chain combines TRBV5-4 with TRBJ2-7, with TRBD2 identical over 7 bases. The CDR3 covers 14 residues. V dropped 0 bases and J dropped 6; count of bases not matched to a gene: 6. The germline gives CDR1 SGHNT, CDR2 YYREEE (reference sequence). CDR3 in amino acids: CASSLGLADGEQYF. In DNA, the CDR3 is TGTGCCAGCAGCTTGGGTCTAGCGGACGGCGAGCAGTACTTC.

The rearrangement joins TRBV7-2 to TRBJ1-6, with D possibly matching TRBD1 (5 bases). Per the germline V gene, CDR1 is SGHTA and CDR2 is FQGNSA. V was cut by 2 bases and J by 14 bases, with 19 bases left in between. The CDR3 is 15 residues long. The CDR3 DNA follows: TGTGCCAGCAGCTTATCCCACTCGGGACTTCGATCCCTCCACTTT. Protein: CASSLSHSGLRSLHF.

This chain joins TRBV7-2 and TRBJ2-7, with D maybe TRBD2 (7 bases). Germline CDR1 SGHTA, CDR2 FQGNSA. The CDR3 sequence is 17 residues long. The V end lost 2 bases, the J end lost 5 bases, and 22 bases lay between the germline ends. The CDR3 here is CASSLSSRGGLPNEQYF. In nucleotides, the CDR3 is TGTGCCAGCAGCTTATCCAGTAGGGGGGGACTTCCTAACGAGCAGTACTTC. The whole variable domain, filled in from reference TRBV7-2 and TRBJ2-7, reads GAGVSQSPSNKVTEKGKDVELRCDPISGHTALYWYRQSLGQGLEFLIYFQGNSAPDKSGLPSDRFSAERTGGSVSTLTIQRTQQEDSAVYLCASSLSSRGGLPNEQYFGPGTRLTVT.

V is TRBV2 and J is TRBJ2-3; D might be TRBD2 (6 bases). This CDR3 has 15 residues. Germline CDR1 is SNHLY and CDR2 is FYNNEI. V lost 4 bases and J lost 8, with 19 bases in between. The CDR3 reads CASSGGVGFASTQYF. The CDR3 DNA sequence: TGTGCCAGCAGTGGGGGGGTGGGTTTCGCATCTACGCAGTATTTT.

The chain couples TRBV3-1 (or the pseudogene TRBV3-2) to TRBJ1-5; the D is unclear. There are 15 residues in the CDR3. The V end was cut by 1 base, the J end by 1 base, with 8 bases between. Looked up from germline, CDR1 is LGHDT and CDR2 is YNNKEL (reference sequence). CDR3 nucleotides: TGTGCCAGCAGCCAAGCTGGAGGGAGCAATCAGCCCCAGCATTTT. Translation gives CASSQAGGSNQPQHF.

This clone was observed once. The chain combines TRBV4-2 with TRBJ1-4, with D maybe TRBD1 (6 bases). Between the trimmed V and J ends, which lost 1 base and 3 bases, there was a span of 9 bases. Germline assignment: CDR1 LGHNA and CDR2 YNFKEQ. The CDR3 is 15 amino acids. DNA for the CDR3: TGTGCCAGCAGCCAAGTGGACAGTTCTAATGAAAAACTGTTTTTT. It is translated as CASSQVDSSNEKLFF.

The DNA for the CDR3 is TGCGCCAGCAGCTTGGAAGGGACTAGCGTGTGGAATGAGCAGTTCTTC. Translated, it gives CASSLEGTSVWNEQFF. The genes are TRBV5-1 and TRBJ2-1; 10 bases map to TRBD2. CDR1 SGHRS and CDR2 YFSETQ come from the germline V gene. The V segment lost 0 bases and the J segment 7 bases; nucleotides outside the gene matches: 7. The CDR3 length is 16 residues.

V is TRBV4-3 and J is TRBJ2-2, with D uncertain. The V gene's germline CDR1 is LGHNA and CDR2 YSLEER. The CDR3 has 17 amino acids. Trimming removed 0 bases at V and 4 bases at J, with 15 bases between. The CDR3 is CASSQEARLVVTGELFF. The CDR3 region has the DNA TGCGCCAGCAGCCAAGAGGCCAGACTGGTGGTCACCGGGGAGCTGTTTTTT.

The chain carries TRBV30 and TRBJ2-3; a possible D gene is TRBD2 (6 bases). The length of the CDR3 is 14 residues. CDR1 and CDR2 (germline): GTSNPN, SVGIG (reference sequence). The ends were cut back, 5 bases at V and 0 bases at J, with 12 bases in the middle. The DNA for the CDR3 is TGTGCCTGGGCCTTGGGGGGAAGCACAGATACGCAGTATTTT. Translation gives CAWALGGSTDTQYF.

The chain combines TRBV11-2 with TRBJ1-6, with D unclear. In germline, CDR1 is SGHAT, CDR2 FQNNGV. The CDR3 sequence is 16 residues long. V was cut by 5 bases and J by 7 bases, with 18 bases left in between. CDR3 loop: CASSPTTAGKNSPLHF. The CDR3 DNA follows: TGTGCCAGCAGCCCAACCACCGCCGGGAAGAATTCACCCCTCCACTTT.

This clone was seen only a few times. The chain uses TRBV2 and TRBJ2-5; 9 positions agree with TRBD1. The V and J ends lost 7 bases and 0 bases, in that order; junction bases with no gene match: 6. This CDR3 has 15 amino acids. Germline values: CDR1 SNHLY, CDR2 FYNNEI. CDR3 in DNA: TGTGCCAGCATTGGGACAGGGTCTTACCAAGAGACCCAGTACTTC. It encodes CASIGTGSYQETQYF.